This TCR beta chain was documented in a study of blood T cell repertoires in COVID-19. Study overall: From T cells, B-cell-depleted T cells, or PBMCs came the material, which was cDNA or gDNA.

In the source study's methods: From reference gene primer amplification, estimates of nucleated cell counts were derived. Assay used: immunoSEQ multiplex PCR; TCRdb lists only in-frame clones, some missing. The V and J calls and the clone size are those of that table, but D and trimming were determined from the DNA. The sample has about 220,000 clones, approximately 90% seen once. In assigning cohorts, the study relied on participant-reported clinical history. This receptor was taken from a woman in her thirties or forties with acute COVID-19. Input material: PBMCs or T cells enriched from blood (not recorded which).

CDR3 in DNA: TGCGCCAGCAGCTTGGACCCACAAAAAACAGGGTGGGGGGAAAAACTGTTTTTT. Its translation: CASSLDPQKTGWGEKLFF. The gene calls are TRBV5-1 and TRBJ1-4; D may be TRBD1 (6 bases). The CDR3 length is 18 residues. Germline V gives CDR1 SGHRS, CDR2 YFSETQ. Trimming removed 0 bases from V and 8 bases from J, with 23 bases in between.